This T cell receptor (beta chain) derives from a study of blood T cell repertoires in COVID-19. CDR3 length: 15 residues. Per the germline V gene, CDR1 is SGHRS and CDR2 is YFSETQ. J lost 4 bases, V lost 4 bases, and 6 bases had no gene match. Measured with immunoSEQ multiplex PCR; TCRdb has only the in-frame clones, and not every one. The sample shows more than 45,000 clones, about 90% of them seen only once. The chain couples TRBV5-1 to TRBJ2-5; 11 nucleotides align to TRBD2. The sequence was obtained from a man aged 65-85 years with active COVID-19. The sequencing sample was made of peripheral blood. The CDR3: CASSPVAGGRETQYF. CDR3 DNA sequence: TGCGCCAGCAGCCCAGTAGCGGGGGGGAGAGAGACCCAGTACTTC.